The clone carrying this T cell receptor beta chain was counted only a few times. Its antigen remains unidentified. This entry belongs to a study of blood T cells in healthy people across ages. Study results and limitations: With age, beta diversity per million T cells declined roughly linearly, significantly by 40. Investigators viewed diversity estimates from one million T cells as underestimates, the study reported.

Isolated per sample were at least 7 million PBMCs. V gave up 6 bases and J gave up 5 bases; unmatched junction bases: 12. The CDR3 is made up of 15 amino acids. Using a J-beta primer mix together with a sample-barcoded 5' primer, a second PCR was run for roughly 6 to 12 cycles. TCRdb recomputed calls from the 5' RACE reads with MiXCR, one row per CDR3 protein. The sample lists 850,000 to 950,000 distinct CDR3 sequences, less than 35% occurring once. This sequence originates from an elderly woman in good health. Sequencing was performed on blood. V and J are TRBV12-3 or TRBV12-4 and TRBJ2-5; 7 positions match TRBD2. In DNA form, the CDR3 reads TGTGCCAGCAGCCCTCAGGCGGGGGATCGCGAGACCCAGTACTTC. This codes for CASSPQAGDRETQYF.